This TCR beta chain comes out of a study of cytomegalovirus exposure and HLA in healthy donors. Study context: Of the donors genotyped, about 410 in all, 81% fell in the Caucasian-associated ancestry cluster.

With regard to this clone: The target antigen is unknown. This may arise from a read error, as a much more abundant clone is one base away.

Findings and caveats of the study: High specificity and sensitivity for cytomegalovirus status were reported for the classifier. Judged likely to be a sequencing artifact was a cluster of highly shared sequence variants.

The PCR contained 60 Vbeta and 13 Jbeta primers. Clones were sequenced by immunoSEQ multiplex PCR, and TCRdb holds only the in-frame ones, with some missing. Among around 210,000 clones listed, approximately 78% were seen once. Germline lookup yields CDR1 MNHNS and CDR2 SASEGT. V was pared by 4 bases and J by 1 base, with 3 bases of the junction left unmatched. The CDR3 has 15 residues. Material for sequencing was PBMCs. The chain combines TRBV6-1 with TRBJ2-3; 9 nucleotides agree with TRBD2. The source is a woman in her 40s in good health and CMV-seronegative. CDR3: CASSARTSGTDTQYF. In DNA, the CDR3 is TGTGCCAGCAGTGCCAGGACTAGCGGCACAGATACGCAGTATTTT.